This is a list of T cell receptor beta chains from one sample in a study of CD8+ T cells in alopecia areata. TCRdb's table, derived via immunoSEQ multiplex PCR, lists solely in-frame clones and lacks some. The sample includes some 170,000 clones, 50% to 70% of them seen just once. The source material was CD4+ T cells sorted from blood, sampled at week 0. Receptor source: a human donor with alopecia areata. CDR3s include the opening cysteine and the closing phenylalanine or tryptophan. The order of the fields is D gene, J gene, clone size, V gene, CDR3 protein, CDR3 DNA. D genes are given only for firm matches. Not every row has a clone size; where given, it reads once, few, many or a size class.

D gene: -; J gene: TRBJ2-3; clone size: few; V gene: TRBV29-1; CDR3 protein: CSVEKGTDTQYF; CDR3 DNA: TGCAGCGTTGAAAAGGGCACAGATACGCAGTATTTT
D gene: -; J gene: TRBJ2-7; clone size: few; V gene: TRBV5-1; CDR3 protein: CASSPTGLATYEQYF; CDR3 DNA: TGCGCCAGCAGCCCTACGGGACTCGCAACCTACGAGCAGTACTTC
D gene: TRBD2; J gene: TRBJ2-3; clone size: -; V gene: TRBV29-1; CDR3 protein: CSVEGTSGGYTDTQYF; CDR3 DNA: TGCAGCGTTGAAGGGACTAGCGGGGGTTACACAGATACGCAGTATTTT
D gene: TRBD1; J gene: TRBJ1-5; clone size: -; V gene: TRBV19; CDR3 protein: CASSTTGGSDQPQHF; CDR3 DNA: TGTGCCAGTAGTACAACAGGGGGCTCCGATCAGCCCCAGCATTTT
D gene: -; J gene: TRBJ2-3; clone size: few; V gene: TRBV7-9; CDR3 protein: CASSLSGVATDTQYF; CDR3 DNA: TGTGCCAGCAGCTTATCGGGGGTAGCGACAGATACGCAGTATTTT
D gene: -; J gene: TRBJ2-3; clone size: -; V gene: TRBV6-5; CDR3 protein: CASSWGTKEDTQYF; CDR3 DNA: TGTGCCAGCAGCTGGGGGACCAAAGAGGATACGCAGTATTTT
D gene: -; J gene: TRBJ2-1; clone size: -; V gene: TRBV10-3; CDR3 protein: CAISGPTRENSYNEQFF; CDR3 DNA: TGTGCCATCAGTGGCCCCACCCGGGAAAACTCCTACAATGAGCAGTTCTTC
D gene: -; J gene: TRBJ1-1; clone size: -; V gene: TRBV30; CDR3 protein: CAWSPKHLNRNTEAFF; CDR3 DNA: TGTGCCTGGAGTCCGAAACACCTGAATAGGAACACTGAAGCTTTCTTT
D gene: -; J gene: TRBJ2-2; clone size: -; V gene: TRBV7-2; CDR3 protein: CASSLPVPGELFF; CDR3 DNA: TGTGCCAGCAGCTTGCCTGTCCCCGGGGAGCTGTTTTTT
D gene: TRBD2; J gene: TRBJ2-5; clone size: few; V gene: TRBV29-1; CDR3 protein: CSIAPLGRDRETQYF; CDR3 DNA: TGCAGCATAGCCCCCCTAGGGAGGGATCGAGAGACCCAGTACTTC
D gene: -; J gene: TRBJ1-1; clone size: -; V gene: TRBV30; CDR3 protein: CASLPLGNTEAFF; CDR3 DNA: TGTGCCTCCCTACCGTTGGGGAACACTGAAGCTTTCTTT
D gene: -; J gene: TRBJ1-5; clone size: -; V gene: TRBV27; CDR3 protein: CASRILSEGAPQHF; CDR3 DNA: TGTGCCAGCAGAATTCTCAGCGAAGGTGCGCCCCAGCATTTT
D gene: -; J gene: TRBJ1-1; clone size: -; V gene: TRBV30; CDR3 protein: CAWLRGMNTEAFF; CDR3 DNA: TGTGCCTGGCTCCGGGGTATGAACACTGAAGCTTTCTTT
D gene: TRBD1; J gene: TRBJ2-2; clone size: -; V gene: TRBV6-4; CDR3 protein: CASSVLQGAGELFF; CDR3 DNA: TGTGCCAGCAGTGTGCTACAGGGGGCCGGGGAGCTGTTTTTT
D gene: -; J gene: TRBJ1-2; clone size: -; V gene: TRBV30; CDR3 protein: CASVDRPPNYGYTF; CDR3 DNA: TGTGCCTCGGTAGACAGGCCGCCAAACTATGGCTACACCTTC
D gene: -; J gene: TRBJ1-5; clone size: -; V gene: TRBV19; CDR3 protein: CASSIRGQPQHF; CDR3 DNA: TGTGCCAGTAGTATTAGAGGACAGCCCCAGCATTTT
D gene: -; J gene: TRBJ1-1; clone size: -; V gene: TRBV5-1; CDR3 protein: CASSLVRGAEAFF; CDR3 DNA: TGCGCCAGCAGCTTGGTGAGGGGTGCTGAAGCTTTCTTT
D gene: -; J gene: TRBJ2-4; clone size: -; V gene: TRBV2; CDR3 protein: CASSAKGSNIQYF; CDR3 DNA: TGTGCCAGCAGCGCTAAGGGGTCAAACATTCAGTACTTC
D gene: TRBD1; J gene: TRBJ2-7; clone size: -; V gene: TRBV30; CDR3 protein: CAWSWDRDEQYF; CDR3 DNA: TGTGCCTGGAGTTGGGACAGGGACGAGCAGTACTTC
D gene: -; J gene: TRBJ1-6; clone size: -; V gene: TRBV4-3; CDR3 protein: CASSQDGGPPLHF; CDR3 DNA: TGCGCCAGCAGCCAAGATGGCGGCCCACCCCTCCACTTT
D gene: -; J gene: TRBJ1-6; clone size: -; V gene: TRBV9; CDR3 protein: CASSVGLDNNSPLHF; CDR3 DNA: TGTGCCAGCAGCGTAGGGCTGGACAATAATTCACCCCTCCACTTT
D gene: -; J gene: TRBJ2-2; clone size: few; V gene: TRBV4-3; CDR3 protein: CASSQGSRGELFF; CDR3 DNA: TGCGCCAGCAGCCAAGGGAGTAGGGGGGAGCTGTTTTTT
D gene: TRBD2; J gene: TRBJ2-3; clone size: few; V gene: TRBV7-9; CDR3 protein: CASSPPGLAGADTQYF; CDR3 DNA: TGTGCCAGCAGCCCCCCGGGACTAGCGGGGGCAGATACGCAGTATTTT
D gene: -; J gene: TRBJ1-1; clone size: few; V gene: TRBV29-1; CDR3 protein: CSVSGRQHTEAFF; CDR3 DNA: TGCAGCGTTTCCGGACGGCAGCACACTGAAGCTTTCTTT
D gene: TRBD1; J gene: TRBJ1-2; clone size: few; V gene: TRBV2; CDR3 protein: CASSSGQGHYGYTF; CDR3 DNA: TGTGCCAGCAGCTCCGGACAGGGGCACTATGGCTACACCTTC
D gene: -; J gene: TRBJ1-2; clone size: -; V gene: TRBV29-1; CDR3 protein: CSVGILAQNYGYTF; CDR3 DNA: TGCAGCGTTGGAATTCTGGCCCAGAACTATGGCTACACCTTC
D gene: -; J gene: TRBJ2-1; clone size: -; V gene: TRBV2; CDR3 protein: CASTRGTPSNNEQFF; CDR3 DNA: TGTGCCAGCACCCGAGGGACCCCGTCCAACAATGAGCAGTTCTTC
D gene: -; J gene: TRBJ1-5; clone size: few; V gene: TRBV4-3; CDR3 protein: CASSQDRGNQPQHF; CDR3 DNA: TGCGCCAGCAGCCAAGATCGGGGCAATCAGCCCCAGCATTTT
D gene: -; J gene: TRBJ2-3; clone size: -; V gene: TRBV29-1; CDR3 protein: CSAMGDISTDTQYF; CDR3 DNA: TGCAGCGCCATGGGGGACATAAGCACAGATACGCAGTATTTT
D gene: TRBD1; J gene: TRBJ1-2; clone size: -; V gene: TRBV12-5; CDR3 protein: CASGLGQGDNYGYTF; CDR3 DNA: TGTGCTAGTGGTTTGGGACAGGGGGACAACTATGGCTACACCTTC
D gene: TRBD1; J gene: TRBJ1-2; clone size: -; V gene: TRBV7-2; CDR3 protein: CASSSGQTNYGYTF; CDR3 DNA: TGTGCCAGCAGCTCGGGACAGACCAACTATGGCTACACCTTC
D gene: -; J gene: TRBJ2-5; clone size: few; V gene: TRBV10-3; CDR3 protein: CAISGGLGEETQYF; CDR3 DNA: TGTGCCATCAGTGGAGGGTTGGGAGAAGAGACCCAGTACTTC
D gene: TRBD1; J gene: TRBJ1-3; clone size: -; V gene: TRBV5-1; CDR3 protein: CASSPGGSNSGNTIYF; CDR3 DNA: TGCGCCAGCAGCCCAGGGGGAAGCAACTCTGGAAACACCATATATTTT
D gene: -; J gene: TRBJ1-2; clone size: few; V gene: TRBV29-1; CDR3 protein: CSVEGVGGYTF; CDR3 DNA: TGCAGCGTTGAAGGTGTAGGTGGCTACACCTTC
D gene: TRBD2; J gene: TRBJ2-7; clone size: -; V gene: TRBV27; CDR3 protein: CASSPMASGAYEQYF; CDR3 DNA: TGTGCCAGCAGTCCTATGGCCAGCGGGGCCTACGAGCAGTACTTC
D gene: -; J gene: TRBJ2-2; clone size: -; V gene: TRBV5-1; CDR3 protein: CASKLGEIGTGELFF; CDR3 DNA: TGCGCCAGCAAGCTGGGGGAGATAGGCACCGGGGAGCTGTTTTTT
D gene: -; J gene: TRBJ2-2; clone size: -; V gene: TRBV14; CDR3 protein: CASSQETGELFF; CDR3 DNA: TGTGCCAGCAGCCAAGAAACCGGGGAGCTGTTTTTT
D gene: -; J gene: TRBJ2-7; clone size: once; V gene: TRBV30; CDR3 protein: CAWSSGTSYEQYF; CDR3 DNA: TGTGCCTGGAGTTCAGGGACCTCCTACGAGCAGTACTTC
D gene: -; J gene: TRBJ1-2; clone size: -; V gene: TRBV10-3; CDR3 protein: CAISEQGYGYTF; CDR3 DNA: TGTGCCATCAGTGAGCAGGGGTATGGCTACACCTTC
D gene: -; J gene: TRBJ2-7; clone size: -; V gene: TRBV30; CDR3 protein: CAWSITPGEQYF; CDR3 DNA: TGTGCCTGGAGTATCACCCCGGGGGAGCAGTACTTC